This T cell receptor (beta chain) was found in a study of beta chain features in type 1 diabetes. Since all of the isolated RNA was reverse transcribed, expressed TCRB transcripts were what got sequenced. Assay: immunoSEQ multiplex PCR; the TCRdb copy retains only in-frame clones and omits some. In the table there are 300,000 to 450,000 clones, approximately 12% of which are singletons. The junction had 7 bases not matched to a gene; V was cut back by 1 base and J by 7 bases. Germline CDR1 LNHDA, CDR2 SQIVND (reference sequence). The CDR3 covers 17 residues. Study results and caveats: Patients and controls would be equally affected if PCR favored shorter templates. In all four CD4+ subsets, TCRB CDR3 length was significantly, moderately reduced in type 1 diabetes.

A word on this clone: The target antigen is unknown.

V is TRBV19 and J is TRBJ2-1; the match to TRBD2 covers 13 bases. Sequencing input: naive CD4+ T cells from blood. The sequence was collected from a woman under 30 with type 1 diabetes. The CDR3 loop is CASSIARTSGSWNEQFF. DNA of the CDR3: TGTGCCAGTAGTATAGCTAGGACTAGCGGGAGCTGGAATGAGCAGTTCTTC.